The 21 T cell receptor beta chains below all came from one sample that was sequenced in a study of CD8 T cells in Susac syndrome. Reverse transcription of roughly 0.5 to 1 ug RNA was carried out with random hexamers. One entry per CDR3 protein results from TCRdb running MiXCR on the immunoSEQ multiplex PCR reads. The sample has approximately 170,000 distinct CDR3 sequences, around 90% seen once. Sequenced input: CD4+ T cells from PBMCs. Receptors originate from a human donor in good health.

The chain has TRBV5-1 and TRBJ2-2, with D possibly matching TRBD2 (5 bases). Germline CDR1 is SGHRS and CDR2 is YFSETQ. The CDR3 extends over 14 amino acids. Trimming cost V 3 bases and J 0 bases, with 6 bases left between them. The CDR3 is CASSWRSNTGELFF. CDR3 DNA: TGCGCCAGCAGCTGGAGGTCGAACACCGGGGAGCTGTTTTTT.

The chain has TRBV4-3 and TRBJ2-6, with 10 bases that match TRBD1. The trim removed 0 bases at V and 3 bases at J, leaving 8 bases unmatched. Germline lookup yields CDR1 LGHNA and CDR2 YSLEER. The CDR3 is 19 residues long. The CDR3 protein is CASSQDHQTGGFGANVLTF. The CDR3 DNA sequence: TGCGCCAGCAGCCAAGATCACCAGACAGGGGGCTTTGGGGCCAACGTCCTGACTTTC.

This sequence joins TRBV7-3 and TRBJ2-1, with 9 nucleotides matching TRBD1. The CDR3 contains 15 residues. Unmatched junction bases numbered 5, after V lost 4 bases and J lost 4 bases. From germline, CDR1 is SGHTA and CDR2 FQGTGA. The DNA of the CDR3 is TGTGCCAGCAGCTCCCCGGACAGGGGTTACAATGAGCAGTTCTTC. Residues: CASSSPDRGYNEQFF.

CDR3 sequence (DNA): TGTGCCAGCAGGGGGACTAGCGGGAGGGCCGTTGAGCAGTTCTTC. It translates to CASRGTSGRAVEQFF. The rearrangement uses TRBV2 and TRBJ2-1; TRBD2 matches at 16 bases. The CDR3 totals 15 residues. Trimming removed 6 bases from V and 9 bases from J; junction bases left unmatched: 5. Looked up from germline, CDR1 is SNHLY and CDR2 is FYNNEI.

This chain uses TRBV7-3 with TRBJ2-2; D remains unclear. This CDR3 has 16 residues. CDR1 and CDR2 (germline): SGHTA, FQGTGA. Trimming removed 1 base from V and 2 bases from J, with 11 bases in between. This CDR3 reads CASSLNLVSNTGELFF. CDR3 DNA sequence: TGTGCCAGCAGCTTAAATCTGGTCTCTAACACCGGGGAGCTGTTTTTT.

The chain is built from TRBV4-3 and TRBJ2-7; D unresolved. V dropped 0 bases and J dropped 1 base, with 10 bases sitting between them. Germline values: CDR1 LGHNA, CDR2 YSLEER. CDR3 size: 15 residues. CDR3: CASSQDWGLSYEQYF. The DNA for the CDR3 is TGCGCCAGCAGCCAAGACTGGGGTTTGTCCTACGAGCAGTACTTC.

This rearrangement joins TRBV5-4 to TRBJ2-3, with 10 bases that match TRBD1. CDR3 length: 16 residues. The V gene end was trimmed by 1 base and the J gene end by 3 bases; junction bases not matched to a gene: 5. The germline gives CDR1 SGHNT, CDR2 YYREEE (reference sequence). In nucleotides, the CDR3 is TGTGCCAGCAGCTTGAATTGGGACAGGGGAACAGATACGCAGTATTTT. Amino acid sequence: CASSLNWDRGTDTQYF.

This rearrangement joins TRBV4-1 to TRBJ2-3; 7 nucleotides align to TRBD2. The CDR3 loop spans 17 amino acids. Germline CDR1 and CDR2: MGHRA and YSYEKL. After removal of 0 bases from V and 4 bases from J, the junction contained 10 bases not matched to a gene. The CDR3 DNA is TGCGCCAGCAGCCAAGATAGACGGCGGGAGCGGGCAGATACGCAGTATTTT. This encodes CASSQDRRRERADTQYF.

The V call is TRBV5-1, the J call TRBJ2-3; TRBD1 aligns across 7 bases. The ends lost 4 bases at V and 0 bases at J; junction bases unmatched: 2. Germline V gives CDR1 SGHRS, CDR2 YFSETQ. CDR3 size: 14 residues. The CDR3 here is CASSTGESTDTQYF. In DNA form, the CDR3 reads TGCGCCAGCAGCACAGGGGAGAGCACAGATACGCAGTATTTT.

The V call is TRBV5-1, the J call TRBJ1-2, with 8 bases matching TRBD1. Germline V lookup: CDR1 SGHRS, CDR2 YFSETQ. Trimming took 6 bases from V and 0 from J; bases not matched to a gene: 7. This CDR3 region has 15 residues. The CDR3 spells CASNPRQGSNYGYTF. CDR3 sequence (DNA): TGCGCCAGCAACCCCAGACAGGGGTCTAACTATGGCTACACCTTC.

V is TRBV2 and J is TRBJ2-3, with TRBD2 matching over 10 bases. The V gene end was trimmed by 1 base and the J gene end by 0 bases; junction bases not matched to a gene: 7. The CDR3 extends over 18 amino acids. The germline CDR1 and CDR2 sequences are SNHLY and FYNNEI. The CDR3 protein is CASSEGAGGVSSTDTQYF. The CDR3 DNA reads TGTGCCAGCAGTGAAGGAGCGGGAGGGGTTTCGAGCACAGATACGCAGTATTTT.

The genes are TRBV18 and TRBJ1-1, with 8 bases identical to TRBD1. Per the germline V gene, CDR1 is KGHSH and CDR2 is LQKENI. The CDR3 spans 17 residues. Germline trimming cut 3 bases from V and 1 base from J; bases unmatched to any gene: 10. The CDR3 spells CASSPLELGQANTEAFF. The CDR3, as DNA: TGTGCCAGCTCACCCTTAGAACTGGGACAGGCGAACACTGAAGCTTTCTTT. The full variable domain, its missing parts supplied by reference TRBV18 and TRBJ1-1, is NAGVMQNPRHLVRRRGQEARLRCSPMKGHSHVYWYRQLPEEGLKFMVYLQKENIIDESGMPKERFSAEFPKEGPSILRIQQVVRGDSAAYFCASSPLELGQANTEAFFGQGTRLTVV.

The chain has TRBV7-2 and TRBJ2-7; 8 nucleotides agree with TRBD2. The CDR3 runs to 16 residues. The V and J ends lost 5 bases and 3 bases, in that order; junction bases with no gene match: 12. CDR1 is SGHTA and CDR2 is FQGNSA in the germline V gene. The CDR3 sequence: CASSPMGQRGYYEQYF. As DNA, the CDR3 is TGTGCCAGCAGCCCGATGGGCCAGCGGGGGTACTACGAGCAGTACTTC.

This chain connects TRBV28 to TRBJ2-1; tentatively, D is TRBD2 (5 bases). This CDR3 has 14 amino acids. CDR1 is MDHEN and CDR2 is SYDVKM in the germline V gene. Trimming left V 8 bases short and J 5 bases short, with 16 bases between. The CDR3 here is CASLGLGSNNEQFF. CDR3 in DNA: TGTGCCAGCCTAGGACTCGGATCCAACAATGAGCAGTTCTTC.

This chain links TRBV11-2 with TRBJ2-5; D is undetermined. From germline, CDR1 is SGHAT and CDR2 FQNNGV. V gave up 5 bases and J gave up 5 bases, with 12 bases separating them. The CDR3 has 13 residues. This chain's CDR3 is CASSTLSAETQYF. The CDR3 DNA follows: TGTGCCAGCAGCACCTTATCGGCGGAGACCCAGTACTTC. Variable domain in full (rest from reference TRBV11-2 and TRBJ2-5): EAGVAQSPRYKIIEKRQSVAFWCNPISGHATLYWYQQILGQGPKLLIQFQNNGVVDDSQLPKDRFSAERLKGVDSTLKIQPAKLEDSAVYLCASSTLSAETQYFGPGTRLLVL.

The V and J genes are TRBV28 and TRBJ2-2; D might be TRBD1 or TRBD2, each matching 5 bases. Trimming left V 6 bases short and J 4 bases short, with 15 bases between. The CDR3 is 15 residues long. Germline CDR1 and CDR2: MDHEN and SYDVKM. CDR3 protein: CASRSAGTTTGELFF. For the CDR3, the DNA is TGTGCCAGCAGATCAGCAGGGACCACCACCGGGGAGCTGTTTTTT.

In its sample, this clonotype was seen once. This chain's CDR3 is CASSQVGDGQETQYF. The CDR3 DNA is TGCGCCAGCAGCCAAGTGGGGGACGGTCAAGAGACCCAGTACTTC. V is TRBV4-3 and J is TRBJ2-5; D tentatively reads TRBD1 or TRBD2 (5 bases each). CDR3 length: 15 residues. V shed 1 base and J shed 2 bases, with 11 bases lying between them. Per germline, CDR1 LGHNA and CDR2 YSLEER.

This chain links TRBV24-1 with TRBJ2-1; TRBD2 matches 9 bases. The junction had 9 bases not matched to a gene; V was cut back by 1 base and J by 6 bases. The CDR3 length is 17 residues. Germline CDR1 KGHDR, CDR2 SFDVKD. CDR3 protein: CATSDFSTSGWVNEQFF. CDR3 bases: TGTGCCACCAGTGATTTTTCGACTAGCGGTTGGGTCAATGAGCAGTTCTTC.

This clonotype was detected a few times. The V gene is TRBV7-2, the J gene TRBJ2-6; D is perhaps TRBD1 or TRBD2 (5 bases each). The germline CDR1 and CDR2 sequences are SGHTA and FQGNSA. V shed 3 bases and J shed 3 bases, with 15 bases lying between them. The length of the CDR3 is 17 residues. In nucleotides, the CDR3 is TGTGCCAGCAGCTTCCTCGGGCCAGGGAGTGGGGCCAACGTCCTGACTTTC. It codes for CASSFLGPGSGANVLTF.

The V and J genes are TRBV6-2 or TRBV6-3 and TRBJ2-1, with D possibly TRBD1 on 5 matching bases. This CDR3 spans 12 amino acids. Trimming removed 2 bases from V and 7 bases from J, with 6 bases in between. Germline V gives CDR1 MNHEY, CDR2 SVGEGT. The CDR3, as DNA: TGTGCCAGCAGTTACAGGGGTAATGAGCAGTTCTTC. It specifies CASSYRGNEQFF.

This chain uses TRBV20-1 with TRBJ1-1, with D uncertain. Germline CDR1 and CDR2: DFQATT and SNEGSKA (reference sequence). V gave up 0 bases and J gave up 4 bases, with 12 bases separating them. CDR3 length: 14 amino acids. Written as DNA, the CDR3 is TGCAGTGCTAGAGATCGGATAGGGTCCACTGAAGCTTTCTTT. Translated, it gives CSARDRIGSTEAFF.